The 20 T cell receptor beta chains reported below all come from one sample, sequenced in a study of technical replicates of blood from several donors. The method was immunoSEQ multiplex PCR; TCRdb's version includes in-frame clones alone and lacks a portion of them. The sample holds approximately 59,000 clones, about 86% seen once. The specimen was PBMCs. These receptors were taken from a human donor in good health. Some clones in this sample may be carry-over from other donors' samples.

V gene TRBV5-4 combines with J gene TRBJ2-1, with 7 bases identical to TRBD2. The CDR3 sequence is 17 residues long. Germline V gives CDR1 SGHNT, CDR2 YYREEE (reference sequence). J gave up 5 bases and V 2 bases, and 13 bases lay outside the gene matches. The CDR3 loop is CASSFPGLPNANNEQFF. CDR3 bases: TGTGCCAGCAGCTTTCCGGGACTACCTAACGCTAACAATGAGCAGTTCTTC.

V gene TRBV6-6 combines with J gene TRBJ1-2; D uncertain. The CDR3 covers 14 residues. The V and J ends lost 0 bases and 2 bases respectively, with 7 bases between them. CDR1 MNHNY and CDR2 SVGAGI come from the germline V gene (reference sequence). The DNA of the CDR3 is TGTGCCAGCAGTTACTCCACAGCAAACTATGGCTACACCTTC. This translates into CASSYSTANYGYTF.

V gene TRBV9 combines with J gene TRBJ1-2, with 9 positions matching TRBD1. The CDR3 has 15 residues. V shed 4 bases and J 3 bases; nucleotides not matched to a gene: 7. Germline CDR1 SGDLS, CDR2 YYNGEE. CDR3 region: CASSPGTGIDYGYTF. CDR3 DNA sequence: TGTGCCAGCAGCCCGGGGACAGGGATTGACTATGGCTACACCTTC.

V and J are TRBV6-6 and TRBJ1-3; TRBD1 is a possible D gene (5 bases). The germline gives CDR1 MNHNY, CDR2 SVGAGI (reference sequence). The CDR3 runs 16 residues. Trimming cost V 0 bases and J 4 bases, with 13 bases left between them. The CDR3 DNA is TGTGCCAGCAGTTACTCGAAGGGCCAGGGCGGAAACACCATATATTTT. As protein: CASSYSKGQGGNTIYF.

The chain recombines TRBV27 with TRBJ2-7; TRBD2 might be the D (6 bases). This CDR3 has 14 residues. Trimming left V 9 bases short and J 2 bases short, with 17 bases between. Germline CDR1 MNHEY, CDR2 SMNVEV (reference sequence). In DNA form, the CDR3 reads TGTGCCAGAAAGGGCGGGGTCAGTCCCTACGAGCAGTACTTC. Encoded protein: CARKGGVSPYEQYF.

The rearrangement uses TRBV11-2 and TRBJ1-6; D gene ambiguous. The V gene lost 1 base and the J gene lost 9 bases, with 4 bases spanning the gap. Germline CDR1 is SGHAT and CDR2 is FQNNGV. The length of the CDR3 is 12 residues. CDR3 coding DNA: TGTGCCAGCAGCTTAGTCGGTTCACCCCTCCACTTT. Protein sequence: CASSLVGSPLHF.

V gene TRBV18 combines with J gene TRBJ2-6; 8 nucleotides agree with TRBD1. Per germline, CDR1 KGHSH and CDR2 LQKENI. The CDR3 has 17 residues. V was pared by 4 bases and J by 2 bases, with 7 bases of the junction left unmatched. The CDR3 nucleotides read TGTGCCAGCTCACTGTCAACGACAGGGGCTGGGGCCAACGTCCTGACTTTC. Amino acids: CASSLSTTGAGANVLTF.

CDR3 in amino acids: CAWRGGGLAVPPEQYF. Here the CDR3 DNA reads TGTGCCTGGAGGGGGGGCGGGCTAGCGGTCCCACCCGAGCAGTACTTC. This rearrangement joins TRBV30 to TRBJ2-7, with D tentatively TRBD2 (7 bases). This CDR3 is 16 amino acids long. Trimming shortened V by 3 bases and J by 6 bases, and 24 bases separated the two germline ends. Germline CDR1 reads GTSNPN; CDR2 reads SVGIG (reference sequence).

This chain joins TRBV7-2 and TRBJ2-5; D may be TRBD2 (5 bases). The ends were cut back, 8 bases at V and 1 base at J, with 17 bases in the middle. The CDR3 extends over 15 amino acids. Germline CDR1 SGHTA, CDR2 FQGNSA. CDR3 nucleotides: TGTGCCAGCTCCCCGCGAGGGCCCTCCCAAGAGACCCAGTACTTC. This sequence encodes CASSPRGPSQETQYF. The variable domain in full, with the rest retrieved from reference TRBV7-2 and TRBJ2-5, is GAGVSQSPSNKVTEKGKDVELRCDPISGHTALYWYRQSLGQGLEFLIYFQGNSAPDKSGLPSDRFSAERTGGSVSTLTIQRTQQEDSAVYLCASSPRGPSQETQYFGPGTRLLVL.

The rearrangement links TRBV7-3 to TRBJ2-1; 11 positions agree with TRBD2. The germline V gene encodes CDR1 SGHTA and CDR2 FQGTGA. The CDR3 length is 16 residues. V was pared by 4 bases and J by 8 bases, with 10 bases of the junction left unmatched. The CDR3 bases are TGTGCCAGCAGCTCCAATAGCGGGGGGGCCTTGGATGAGCAGTTCTTC. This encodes CASSSNSGGALDEQFF.

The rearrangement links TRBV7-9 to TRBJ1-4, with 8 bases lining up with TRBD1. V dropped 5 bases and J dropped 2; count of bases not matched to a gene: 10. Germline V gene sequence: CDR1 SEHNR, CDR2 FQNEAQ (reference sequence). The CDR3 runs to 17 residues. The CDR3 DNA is TGTGCCAGCAGCGCAGGGACAGGCCTTTGGACTAATGAAAAACTGTTTTTT. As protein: CASSAGTGLWTNEKLFF.

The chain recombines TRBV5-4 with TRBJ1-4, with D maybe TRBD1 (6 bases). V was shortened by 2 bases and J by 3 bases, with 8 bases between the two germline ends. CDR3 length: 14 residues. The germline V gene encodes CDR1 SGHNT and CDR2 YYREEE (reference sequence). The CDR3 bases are TGTGCCAGCAGCTTACAGGGACCTAATGAAAAACTGTTTTTT. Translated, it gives CASSLQGPNEKLFF.

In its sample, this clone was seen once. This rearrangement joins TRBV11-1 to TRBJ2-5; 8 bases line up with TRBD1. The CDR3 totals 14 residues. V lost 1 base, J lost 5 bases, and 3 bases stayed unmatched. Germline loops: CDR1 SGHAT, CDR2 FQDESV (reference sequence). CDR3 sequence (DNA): TGTGCCAGCAGCTTAGGGACAGGGTGGGAGACCCAGTACTTC. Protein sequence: CASSLGTGWETQYF.

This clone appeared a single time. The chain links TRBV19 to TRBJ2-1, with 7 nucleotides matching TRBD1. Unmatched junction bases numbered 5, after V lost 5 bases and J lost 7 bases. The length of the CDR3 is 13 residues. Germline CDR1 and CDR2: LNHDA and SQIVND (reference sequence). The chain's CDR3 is CASSVTRGNEQFF. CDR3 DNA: TGTGCCAGTAGTGTCACCAGGGGGAATGAGCAGTTCTTC. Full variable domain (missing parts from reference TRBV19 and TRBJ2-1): DGGITQSPKYLFRKEGQNVTLSCEQNLNHDAMYWYRQDPGQGLRLIYYSQIVNDFQKGDIAEGYSVSREKKESFPLTVTSAQKNPTAFYLCASSVTRGNEQFFGPGTRLTVL.

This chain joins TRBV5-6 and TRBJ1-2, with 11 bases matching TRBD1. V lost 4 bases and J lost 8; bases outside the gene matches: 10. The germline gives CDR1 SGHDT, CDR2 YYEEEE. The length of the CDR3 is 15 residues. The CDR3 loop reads CASSTADRGLGGYTF. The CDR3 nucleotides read TGTGCCAGCAGCACCGCGGACAGGGGGCTCGGCGGCTACACCTTC.

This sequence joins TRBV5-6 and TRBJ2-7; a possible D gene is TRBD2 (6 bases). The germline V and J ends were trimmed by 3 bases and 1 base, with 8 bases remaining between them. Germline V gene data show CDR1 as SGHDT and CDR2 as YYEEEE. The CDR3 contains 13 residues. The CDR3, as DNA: TGTGCCAGCAGCTGGGGGGATTCCTACGAGCAGTACTTC. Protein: CASSWGDSYEQYF.

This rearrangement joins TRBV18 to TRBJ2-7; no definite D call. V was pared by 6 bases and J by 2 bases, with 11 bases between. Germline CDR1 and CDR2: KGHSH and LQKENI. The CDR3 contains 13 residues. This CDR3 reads CASSPGSAYEQYF. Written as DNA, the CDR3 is TGTGCCAGCTCCCCCGGGTCAGCCTACGAGCAGTACTTC.

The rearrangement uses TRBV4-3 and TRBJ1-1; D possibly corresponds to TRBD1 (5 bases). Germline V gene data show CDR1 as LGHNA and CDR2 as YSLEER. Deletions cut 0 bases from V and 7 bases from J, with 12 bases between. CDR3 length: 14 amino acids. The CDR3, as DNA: TGCGCCAGCAGCCAAGAGGCTTGGGGGGATGAAGCTTTCTTT. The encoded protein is CASSQEAWGDEAFF.

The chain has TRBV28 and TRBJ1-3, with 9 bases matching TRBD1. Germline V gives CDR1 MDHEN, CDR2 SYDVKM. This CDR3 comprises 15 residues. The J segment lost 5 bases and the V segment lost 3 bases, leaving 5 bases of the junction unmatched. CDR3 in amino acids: CASSLGGQGRNTIYF. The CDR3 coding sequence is TGTGCCAGCAGTTTGGGTGGACAGGGGCGAAACACCATATATTTT. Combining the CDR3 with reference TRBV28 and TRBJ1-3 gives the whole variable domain DVKVTQSSRYLVKRTGEKVFLECVQDMDHENMFWYRQDPGLGLRLIYFSYDVKMKEKGDIPEGYSVSREKKERFSLILESASTNQTSMYLCASSLGGQGRNTIYFGEGSWLTVV.

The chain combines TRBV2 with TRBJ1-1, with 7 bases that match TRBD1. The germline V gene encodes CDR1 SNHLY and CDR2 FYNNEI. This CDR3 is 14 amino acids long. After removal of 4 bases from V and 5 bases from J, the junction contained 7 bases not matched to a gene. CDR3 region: CASSVSGGRTEAFF. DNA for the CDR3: TGTGCCAGCAGTGTCTCAGGGGGGAGGACTGAAGCTTTCTTT. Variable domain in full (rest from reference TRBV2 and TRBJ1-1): EPEVTQTPSHQVTQMGQEVILRCVPISNHLYFYWYRQILGQKVEFLVSFYNNEISEKSEIFDDQFSVERPDGSNFTLKIRSTKLEDSAMYFCASSVSGGRTEAFFGQGTRLTVV.